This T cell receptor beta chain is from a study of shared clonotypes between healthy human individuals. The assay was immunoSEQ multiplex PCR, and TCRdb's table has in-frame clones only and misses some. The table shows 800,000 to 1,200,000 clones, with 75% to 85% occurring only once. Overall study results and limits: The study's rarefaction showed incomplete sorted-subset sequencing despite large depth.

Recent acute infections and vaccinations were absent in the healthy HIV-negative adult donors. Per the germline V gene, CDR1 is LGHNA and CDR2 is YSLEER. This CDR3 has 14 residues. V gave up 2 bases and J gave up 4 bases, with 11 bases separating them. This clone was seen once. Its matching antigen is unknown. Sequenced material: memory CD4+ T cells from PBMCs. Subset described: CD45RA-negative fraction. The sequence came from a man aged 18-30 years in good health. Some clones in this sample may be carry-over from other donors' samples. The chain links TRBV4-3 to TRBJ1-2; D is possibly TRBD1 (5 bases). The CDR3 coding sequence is TGCGCCAGCAGCCAAACCTCCCAGGGCTATGGCTACACCTTC. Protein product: CASSQTSQGYGYTF.